At least ten counts were recorded for the clone carrying this TCR beta chain. This CDR3 is built from 14 residues. V lost 6 bases and J 0 bases, leaving 8 bases between the germline ends. Germline lookup yields CDR1 SNHLY and CDR2 FYNNEI. The data originate from a study of blood T cell repertoires in COVID-19. Sequenced by immunoSEQ multiplex PCR; TCRdb stores in-frame clones only, minus some. The table has 200,000 to 300,000 clones, approximately 90% seen once. Participants were placed into cohorts based on the clinical history they reported. Sequenced sample: PBMCs or T cells enriched from blood (not recorded which). This sequence joins TRBV2 and TRBJ2-2, with TRBD1 as a possible D gene (6 bases). The source is a man between 45 and 60 years old who had been exposed to COVID-19. CDR3 nucleotide sequence: TGTGCCAGCAGGCGACAGGCGAACACCGGGGAGCTGTTTTTT. It encodes CASRRQANTGELFF.